Reported below is one TCR beta chain. This clone may be a read error of a much larger clone one base away. Using RNA transcripts as the source, TCR beta CDR3 regions were amplified. During a first-round RT-PCR of the TCR CDR3, the HTBI primer set was used. TCRdb recomputed calls from the multiplex PCR reads with MiXCR, one row per CDR3 protein. The table records about 360,000 distinct CDR3 sequences, 13% of them present only once. These data belong to a study of T cells in Graves' hyperthyroidism and ophthalmopathy. CDR3 length: 19 amino acids. The ends were cut back, 1 base at V and 1 base at J, with 23 bases in the middle. The germline gives CDR1 SGHAT, CDR2 FQNNGV.

The sample consisted of blood. The TCR originated in a woman aged 18-35 years with Graves' hyperthyroidism. The rearrangement joins TRBV11-2 to TRBJ2-7; D may correspond to TRBD1 or TRBD2 (5 bases each). CDR3 sequence reads: CASSLGGSSGWLPSYEQYF. The CDR3 DNA follows: TGTGCCAGCAGCTTAGGGGGCAGTTCGGGGTGGCTACCGTCCTACGAGCAGTACTTC.